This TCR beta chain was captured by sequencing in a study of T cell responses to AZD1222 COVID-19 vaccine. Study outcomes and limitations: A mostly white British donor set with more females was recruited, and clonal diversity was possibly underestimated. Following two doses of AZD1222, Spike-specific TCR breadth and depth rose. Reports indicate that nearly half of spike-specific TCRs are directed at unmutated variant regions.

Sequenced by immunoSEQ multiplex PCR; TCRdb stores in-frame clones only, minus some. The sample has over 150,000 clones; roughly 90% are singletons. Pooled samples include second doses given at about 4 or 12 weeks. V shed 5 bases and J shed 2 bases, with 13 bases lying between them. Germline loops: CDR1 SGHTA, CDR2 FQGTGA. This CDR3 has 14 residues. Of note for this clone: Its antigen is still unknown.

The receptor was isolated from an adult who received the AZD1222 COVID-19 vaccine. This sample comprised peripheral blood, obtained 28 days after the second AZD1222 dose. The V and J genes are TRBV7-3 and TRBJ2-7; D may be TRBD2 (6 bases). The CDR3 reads CASSQEGSAYEQYF. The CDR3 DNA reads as TGTGCCAGCAGCCAGGAGGGGTCCGCCTACGAGCAGTACTTC.